This T cell receptor (beta chain) was recovered during a study of cytomegalovirus exposure and HLA in healthy donors. Study-wide points: Using the classifier, cytomegalovirus status was reportedly diagnosed with high specificity and sensitivity. The study listed about 150 cytomegalovirus-associated TCR beta chains.

As regards this clone: As yet, its antigen is unknown.

TCRdb's copy holds only in-frame clones and misses some; the assay was immunoSEQ multiplex PCR. This sample yields 70,000 to 75,000 clones, of which about 95% are seen a single time; about 0.93% belongs to the top ten. Germline V gives CDR1 MNHEY, CDR2 SMNVEV (reference sequence). V shed 4 bases and J 4 bases; nucleotides not matched to a gene: 8. The CDR3 spans 15 residues. The chain couples TRBV27 to TRBJ2-7; 9 nucleotides match TRBD2. Sequenced input: PBMCs. The clonotype was recovered from a woman in her late teens or twenties in good health and CMV-seronegative. CDR3 region: CASSSKPGLAYEQYF. The CDR3 DNA reads as TGTGCCAGCAGTTCTAAACCGGGACTAGCTTACGAGCAGTACTTC.